The clone carrying this T cell receptor beta chain was found many times. Its antigen is currently unknown. The sample belongs to a study of molecular identifiers for immune sequencing clone quantification. Bulk TCR libraries used previously described methods and listed TCR primers. TCRdb itself ran the PCR reads through MiXCR, one entry per CDR3 protein. The sample lists 460,000 or so distinct CDR3 sequences, roughly a fifth occurring once. The authors sorted naive CD8 T cells as CD8+CD4-CCR7+CD45RA+. Study-wide results and caveats: In a background of about 1 million naive cells, spiked Jurkat TCR RNA from one cell was reportedly detectable.

Per germline, CDR1 SGHKS and CDR2 YYEKEE (reference sequence). V dropped 0 bases and J dropped 0 bases, with 7 bases sitting between them. This CDR3 comprises 15 residues. Material for sequencing was naive CD8+ T cells from blood, with Jurkat cell RNA spiked in. Regarding subset: FACS-sorted CD8+CD4-CCR7+CD45RA+ naive T cells. This receptor was obtained from a human donor in good health. Some libraries in this study had Jurkat cell RNA spiked in. The chain uses TRBV5-5 and TRBJ1-5; D gene ambiguous. CDR3 DNA sequence: TGTGCCAGCAGCTTGGGCACGTATAGCAATCAGCCCCAGCATTTT. This gives the protein CASSLGTYSNQPQHF.